The entry below gives a single T cell receptor beta chain sequence along with its context. CDR3 length: 13 residues. Germline assignment: CDR1 MNHEY and CDR2 SVGAGI. The V end was cut by 3 bases, the J end by 6 bases, with 9 bases between. This specimen belongs to a study of blood T cell repertoires in COVID-19. Whole-study context: Both acute and convalescent COVID-19 samples were obtained from the United States, Italy and Spain. PBMCs, B-cell-depleted T cells, or T cells provided the cDNA or gDNA that made up the material.

One Seattle source followed patients from active infection through their disease course. Methods used by the authors: Estimation of nucleated cell counts relied on the amplification of reference gene primers. Only in-frame clones appear in the TCRdb table, and some are missing; sequencing was by immunoSEQ multiplex PCR. D and trimming come from the DNA, and the V and J calls and clone size come from that table. The sample shows roughly 340,000 clones, about 89% of them seen only once. This rearrangement joins TRBV6-5 to TRBJ1-5; D unresolved. The clonotype was recovered from a woman aged 45-60 years with COVID-19, enrolled during active disease. The sequenced material came from peripheral blood. The CDR3 DNA follows: TGTGCCAGCAGTTATCGGGGTGGTCAGCCCCAGCATTTT. Translation: CASSYRGGQPQHF.